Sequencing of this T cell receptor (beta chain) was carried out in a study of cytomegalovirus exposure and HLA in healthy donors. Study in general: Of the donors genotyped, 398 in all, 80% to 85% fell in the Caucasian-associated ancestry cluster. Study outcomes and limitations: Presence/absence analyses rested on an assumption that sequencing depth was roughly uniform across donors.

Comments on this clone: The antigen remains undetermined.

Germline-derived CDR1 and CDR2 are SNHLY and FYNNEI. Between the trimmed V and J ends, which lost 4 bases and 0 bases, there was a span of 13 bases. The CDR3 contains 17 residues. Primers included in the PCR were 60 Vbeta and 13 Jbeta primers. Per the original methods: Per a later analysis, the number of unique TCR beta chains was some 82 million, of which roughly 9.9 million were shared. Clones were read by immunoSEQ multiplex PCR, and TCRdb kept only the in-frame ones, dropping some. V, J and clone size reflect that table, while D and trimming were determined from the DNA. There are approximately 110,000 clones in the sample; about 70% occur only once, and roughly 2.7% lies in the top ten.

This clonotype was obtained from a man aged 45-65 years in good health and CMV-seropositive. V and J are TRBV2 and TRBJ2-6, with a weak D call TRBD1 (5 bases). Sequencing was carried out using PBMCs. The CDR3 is CASSGRGLLSGANVLTF. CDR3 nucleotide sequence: TGTGCCAGCAGTGGTAGGGGCCTCCTCTCTGGGGCCAACGTCCTGACTTTC.